Detailed here is one TCR beta chain. The trim removed 6 bases at V and 3 bases at J, leaving 11 bases unmatched. Germline V CDR1 and CDR2: MDHEN, SYDVKM. The CDR3 covers 16 residues. This sample is part of a study of blood T cell repertoires in COVID-19. Study-wide context: Nucleic acid was either cDNA or gDNA, and it came from T cells, B-cell-depleted T cells, or PBMCs.

As handled by the study authors: Nucleated cell number was recorded as an estimate derived from reference gene primer amplification. The method was immunoSEQ multiplex PCR; TCRdb's version includes in-frame clones alone and lacks a portion of them. V and J calls and clone size come straight from that table; D and trimming were deduced from the DNA. Among 130,000 to 150,000 clones listed, around 83% were seen once. This clonotype was sampled from a woman in her 50s who had been exposed to COVID-19. The sequenced sample was PBMCs or T cells enriched from blood (not recorded which). The rearrangement links TRBV28 to TRBJ2-7, with 10 nucleotides matching TRBD1. CDR3 sequence: CASRRTGTGVNYEQYF. CDR3 DNA sequence: TGTGCCAGCAGACGCACCGGGACAGGGGTTAACTACGAGCAGTACTTC.